The entry that follows covers one TCR beta chain sequence. The antigen remains undetermined. These data come from a study of shared clonotypes between healthy human individuals. Trimming pared 1 base from V and 9 bases from J, leaving 9 bases between. Germline V CDR1 and CDR2: SGHAT, FQNNGV. The CDR3 length is 13 residues. Only in-frame clones appear in the TCRdb table, and some are missing; sequencing was by immunoSEQ multiplex PCR. This table holds a few million clones, 93% found once. Naive CD45RA+ and memory CD45RA-negative subsets were split from CD4+ cells. Study-wide findings and caveats: Inspection by rarefaction showed sorted-subset sequencing to be incomplete despite large depth. The naive CD4 repertoires of a few donors were compared, and around 5.1% of clonotypes were shared.

This chain connects TRBV11-2 to TRBJ2-2; D uncertain. The source material was naive CD4+ T cells from PBMCs. Subset noted: CD45RA+ positively selected. The sequence was collected from a man aged 18 to 29 in good health. Some clones in this sample may be carry-over from other donors' samples. DNA for the CDR3: TGTGCCAGCAGCTTAGGTGCGCGAAGGGAGCTGTTTTTT. Amino acid sequence: CASSLGARRELFF.